Following are 23 T cell receptor beta chains from one sample sequenced in a study of blood T cell repertoires in COVID-19. The method was immunoSEQ multiplex PCR; TCRdb's version includes in-frame clones alone and lacks a portion of them. Of 70,000 or so clones in the sample, 90% were seen once. The sample consisted of peripheral blood. These receptor sequences come from a woman in her late teens or twenties with acute or convalescent COVID-19.

V gene TRBV30 combines with J gene TRBJ1-1, with a possible D match to TRBD1 (6 bases). Looked up from germline, CDR1 is GTSNPN and CDR2 is SVGIG (reference sequence). The CDR3 length is 16 residues. The V and J ends lost 4 bases and 0 bases respectively, with 18 bases between them. The CDR3, as DNA: TGTGCCTGGAAGGTTTACACAGGGTTGGTGAACACTGAAGCTTTCTTT. Translated: CAWKVYTGLVNTEAFF.

This chain joins TRBV30 and TRBJ1-2; 11 nucleotides match TRBD1. The CDR3 spans 13 residues. Germline V CDR1 and CDR2: GTSNPN, SVGIG (reference sequence). After removal of 1 base from V and 6 bases from J, the junction contained 1 base not matched to a gene. CDR3 residues: CAWSAGQGDGYTF. The DNA for the CDR3 is TGTGCCTGGAGTGCGGGACAGGGGGATGGCTACACCTTC.

The sample holds a few counts of this clone. V usage is TRBV7-2 and J usage is TRBJ1-3, with 8 nucleotides matching TRBD1. The CDR3 is 15 residues long. Germline lookup yields CDR1 SGHTA and CDR2 FQGNSA. Trimming at V came to 4 bases and at J to 4 bases, leaving 6 bases not matched to a gene. The CDR3 sequence: CASSSQGASGNTIYF. CDR3 nucleotide sequence: TGTGCCAGCAGCTCTCAGGGGGCTTCGGGAAACACCATATATTTT.

V gene TRBV28 combines with J gene TRBJ1-3; maybe TRBD1 (6 bases). The germline V gene encodes CDR1 MDHEN and CDR2 SYDVKM. The CDR3 spans 11 residues. Trimming left V 7 bases short and J 6 bases short, with 7 bases between. The CDR3 spells CASTGENTIYF. For the CDR3, the DNA is TGTGCCAGCACAGGGGAAAACACCATATATTTT.

V and J are TRBV4-1 and TRBJ2-3; TRBD2 aligns across 11 bases. Germline loops: CDR1 MGHRA, CDR2 YSYEKL. The CDR3 spans 20 residues. V was clipped by 3 bases and J by 2 bases; unmatched bases: 16. As DNA, the CDR3 is TGCGCCAGCAGCCACCCGGCCCCCACACTAGCGGGAGCGAACACAGATACGCAGTATTTT. Its protein is CASSHPAPTLAGANTDTQYF.

This clone was counted once. The J gene is TRBJ1-6, the V gene TRBV19; D is possibly TRBD1 (5 bases). The CDR3 runs 15 residues. Germline-derived CDR1 and CDR2 are LNHDA and SQIVND (reference sequence). Trimming stripped 4 bases from V and 4 bases from J, with 11 bases between. CDR3 region: CASSTAGGYNSPLHF. The CDR3 DNA sequence: TGTGCCAGTAGTACCGCGGGGGGTTATAATTCACCCCTCCACTTT.

This clone occurred many times. This chain links TRBV5-4 with TRBJ1-2, with 9 positions matching TRBD1. Looked up from germline, CDR1 is SGHNT and CDR2 is YYREEE (reference sequence). With V trimmed by 1 base and J by 6 bases, 10 bases remained unmatched. The CDR3 totals 16 residues. The chain's CDR3 is CASSLSMTGGINGYTF. The DNA for the CDR3 is TGTGCCAGCAGCTTGTCAATGACAGGGGGTATCAATGGCTACACCTTC.

The chain carries TRBV13 and TRBJ2-7, with D unresolved. There are 13 residues in the CDR3. In germline, CDR1 is PRHDT, CDR2 FYEKMQ (reference sequence). Between the trimmed V and J ends, which lost 5 bases and 0 bases, there was a span of 8 bases. In DNA form, the CDR3 reads TGTGCCAGCAGCCCGCCGGGCTCCTACGAGCAGTACTTC. Translating it yields CASSPPGSYEQYF.

The rearrangement links TRBV11-2 to TRBJ2-3; 7 bases align to TRBD1. V dropped 1 base and J dropped 5; count of bases not matched to a gene: 9. The CDR3 spans 16 residues. Per germline, CDR1 SGHAT and CDR2 FQNNGV. The chain's CDR3 is CASSLGDRVPEDTQYF. CDR3 DNA sequence: TGTGCCAGCAGCTTAGGCGACAGGGTGCCCGAAGATACGCAGTATTTT.

The chain combines TRBV2 with TRBJ2-3; 10 bases fit TRBD1. The CDR3 contains 14 residues. Germline loops: CDR1 SNHLY, CDR2 FYNNEI. J gave up 5 bases and V 5 bases, and 4 bases lay outside the gene matches. The CDR3 DNA sequence: TGTGCCAGCAGTCGGACAGGGGGGCAAGATACGCAGTATTTT. Amino acids: CASSRTGGQDTQYF.

This chain uses TRBV10-2 with TRBJ1-6; 7 bases align to TRBD1. The CDR3 totals 15 residues. Trimming at V came to 5 bases and at J to 6 bases, leaving 7 bases not matched to a gene. The germline CDR1 and CDR2 sequences are WSHSY and SAAADI. The CDR3 loop reads CASSSPGQFNSPLHF. DNA for the CDR3: TGCGCCAGCAGTAGCCCGGGACAGTTTAATTCACCCCTCCACTTT.

This chain joins TRBV4-3 and TRBJ2-1; 9 bases agree with TRBD1. The V gene end was trimmed by 2 bases and the J gene end by 4 bases; junction bases not matched to a gene: 3. CDR1 and CDR2 from the germline V gene are LGHNA and YSLEER. CDR3 length: 15 amino acids. The CDR3 loop is CASSQLTGGYNEQFF. In DNA form, the CDR3 reads TGCGCCAGCAGCCAATTGACAGGGGGTTACAATGAGCAGTTCTTC.

The chain couples TRBV9 to TRBJ2-7, with 16 bases lining up with TRBD2. Germline loops: CDR1 SGDLS, CDR2 YYNGEE. The CDR3 runs to 16 residues. Trimming removed 3 bases from V and 3 bases from J; junction bases left unmatched: 3. This CDR3 is CASSAGLAGGIYEQYF. The CDR3 DNA sequence: TGTGCCAGCAGCGCGGGACTAGCGGGAGGGATCTACGAGCAGTACTTC. The full variable domain, rest sourced from reference TRBV9 and TRBJ2-7, is DSGVTQTPKHLITATGQRVTLRCSPRSGDLSVYWYQQSLDQGLQFLIQYYNGEERAKGNILERFSAQQFPDLHSELNLSSLELGDSALYFCASSAGLAGGIYEQYFGPGTRLTVT.

The chain combines TRBV11-2 with TRBJ1-1; D remains ambiguous. CDR1 and CDR2 from the germline V gene are SGHAT and FQNNGV. Deletions cut 0 bases from V and 4 bases from J, with 6 bases between. The CDR3 runs 13 residues. CDR3 in DNA: TGTGCCAGCAGCTTAGATTTCCTCACTGAAGCTTTCTTT. Its protein is CASSLDFLTEAFF.

The chain is built from TRBV29-1 and TRBJ1-1; a weak D match, TRBD1 (5 bases). Trimming cost V 4 bases and J 3 bases, with 12 bases left between them. Germline-derived CDR1 and CDR2 are SQVTM and ANQGSEA. The CDR3 extends over 13 amino acids. CDR3 coding DNA: TGCAGCGTTGGGACATTTATGGACACTGAAGCTTTCTTT. It encodes CSVGTFMDTEAFF.

This clone was counted only a few times. V gene TRBV28 combines with J gene TRBJ2-7; 7 nucleotides line up with TRBD1. The CDR3 runs 15 residues. The trim removed 6 bases at V and 0 bases at J, leaving 8 bases unmatched. Germline values: CDR1 MDHEN, CDR2 SYDVKM. DNA of the CDR3: TGTGCCAGCAGCGTCGGACAGGCAAACTCCTACGAGCAGTACTTC. This encodes CASSVGQANSYEQYF.

This rearrangement joins TRBV3-1 (or the pseudogene TRBV3-2) to TRBJ2-2, with D possibly being TRBD2 (5 bases). CDR1 is LGHDT, CDR2 YNNKEL, per germline (reference sequence). V lost 4 bases and J 3 bases, leaving 15 bases between the germline ends. The CDR3 totals 16 residues. CDR3 nucleotides: TGTGCCAGCAGCCCAGAGGTCGGGGAGTACACCGGGGAGCTGTTTTTT. Amino acid sequence: CASSPEVGEYTGELFF.

The rearrangement joins TRBV19 to TRBJ1-2; the match to TRBD1 covers 9 bases. V was clipped by 4 bases and J by 0 bases; unmatched bases: 9. The length of the CDR3 is 17 residues. Germline V CDR1 and CDR2: LNHDA, SQIVND (reference sequence). The CDR3 nucleotides read TGTGCCAGTAGTACCGTGGACAGGGGTATCCCTAACTATGGCTACACCTTC. The encoded protein is CASSTVDRGIPNYGYTF.

This chain links TRBV2 with TRBJ2-2, with 8 bases matching TRBD1. After removal of 6 bases from V and 7 bases from J, the junction contained 7 bases not matched to a gene. Germline CDR1 and CDR2: SNHLY and FYNNEI. This CDR3 contains 14 residues. This CDR3 reads CASRSDRVDGELFF. CDR3 bases: TGTGCCAGCAGGTCGGACAGGGTGGACGGGGAGCTGTTTTTT.

This clone was recorded a few times. The rearrangement links TRBV10-2 to TRBJ2-7; TRBD2 matches 7 bases. CDR3 length: 15 residues. Germline-derived CDR1 and CDR2 are WSHSY and SAAADI. With 2 bases clipped from V and 1 base from J, the junction kept 5 bases outside the gene matches. CDR3 nucleotides: TGCGCCAGCAGTGAGAGGCTAGCGGCATCCTACGAGCAGTACTTC. Translating it yields CASSERLAASYEQYF.

The chain has TRBV11-2 and TRBJ2-7, with D possibly matching TRBD2 (7 bases). Trimming took 4 bases from V and 2 from J, leaving 24 bases between them. Germline CDR1 and CDR2: SGHAT and FQNNGV. This CDR3 is 18 amino acids long. The chain's CDR3 is CASSSLEVAGAPAYEQYF. The DNA of the CDR3 is TGTGCCAGCAGCTCACTAGAAGTTGCGGGGGCCCCAGCCTACGAGCAGTACTTC.

This chain links TRBV5-1 with TRBJ2-2, with 9 bases identical to TRBD2. V gave up 5 bases and J gave up 0 bases; unmatched junction bases: 5. Germline V gene data show CDR1 as SGHRS and CDR2 as YFSETQ. The CDR3 extends over 16 amino acids. CDR3 DNA: TGCGCCAGCAGGGTAGCGGGGGTAACGAACACCGGGGAGCTGTTTTTT. Translated, it gives CASRVAGVTNTGELFF.

The chain links TRBV4-1 to TRBJ1-5; D gene uncertain. V was pared by 1 base and J by 1 base, with 5 bases between. Germline CDR1 reads MGHRA; CDR2 reads YSYEKL. The CDR3 runs 14 residues. CDR3 residues: CASSQGLSNQPQHF. Written as DNA, the CDR3 is TGCGCCAGCAGCCAAGGACTCAGCAATCAGCCCCAGCATTTT.